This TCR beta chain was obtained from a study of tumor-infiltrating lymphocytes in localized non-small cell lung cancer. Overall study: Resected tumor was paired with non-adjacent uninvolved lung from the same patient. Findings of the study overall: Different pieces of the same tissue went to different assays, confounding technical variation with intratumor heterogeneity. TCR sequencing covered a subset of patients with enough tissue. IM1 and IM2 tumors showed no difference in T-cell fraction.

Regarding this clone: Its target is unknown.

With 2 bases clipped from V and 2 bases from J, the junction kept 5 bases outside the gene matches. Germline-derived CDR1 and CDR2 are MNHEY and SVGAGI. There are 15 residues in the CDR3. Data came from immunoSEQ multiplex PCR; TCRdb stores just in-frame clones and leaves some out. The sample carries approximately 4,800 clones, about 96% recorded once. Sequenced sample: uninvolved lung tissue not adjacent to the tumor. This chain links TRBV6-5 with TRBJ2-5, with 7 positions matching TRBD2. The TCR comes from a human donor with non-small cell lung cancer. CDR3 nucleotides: TGTGCCAGCAGTTACACAAGCGGGGAGCAAGAGACCCAGTACTTC. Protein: CASSYTSGEQETQYF.